This T cell receptor (beta chain) was found in a study of blood T cell repertoires in COVID-19. Study as a whole: Acute and convalescent COVID-19 specimens originated in the United States, Italy and Spain. PBMCs, B-cell-depleted T cells, or T cells were the source of the cDNA or gDNA that made up the material.

TCRdb's table, derived via immunoSEQ multiplex PCR, lists solely in-frame clones and lacks some. The repertoire has approximately 180,000 clones, roughly 90% of them found once; the top ten carry 1.6%. This CDR3 has 13 residues. Trimming removed 9 bases from V and 4 bases from J; junction bases left unmatched: 6. The germline gives CDR1 LNHDA, CDR2 SQIVND (reference sequence). The clonotype comes from a woman aged 45-59 years with acute or convalescent COVID-19. The genes are TRBV19 and TRBJ1-2, with 9 nucleotides matching TRBD1. Sequenced input: peripheral blood. Written as DNA, the CDR3 is TGTGCCAGCTCCGGGACAGGGTTCTATGGCTACACCTTC. The encoded protein is CASSGTGFYGYTF.